Listed here are 12 T cell receptor beta chains from one sample, sequenced in a study of cytomegalovirus exposure and HLA in healthy donors. The study ran its PCR with 60 Vbeta and 13 Jbeta primers. TCRdb's copy holds only in-frame clones and misses some; the assay was immunoSEQ multiplex PCR. The repertoire holds more than 150,000 clones, with approximately 84% as singletons. Sequencing used PBMCs. These receptors were obtained from a young woman in good health and CMV-seropositive.

The chain couples TRBV7-9 to TRBJ2-7, with 8 positions matching TRBD1. This CDR3 contains 17 residues. Unmatched junction bases numbered 14, after V lost 3 bases and J lost 4 bases. Per germline, CDR1 SEHNR and CDR2 FQNEAQ (reference sequence). CDR3 loop: CASSLRRDRGPFYEQYF. In nucleotides, the CDR3 is TGTGCCAGCAGCTTGCGCAGAGACAGGGGACCGTTTTACGAGCAGTACTTC.

This rearrangement joins TRBV5-1 to TRBJ2-3; 7 nucleotides align to TRBD1. This CDR3 comprises 14 residues. In germline, CDR1 is SGHRS, CDR2 YFSETQ. Unmatched junction bases numbered 12, after V lost 7 bases and J lost 7 bases. In DNA, the CDR3 is TGCGCCAGCGGCCCAGAGGGGGCCTCCCATACGCAGTATTTT. Amino acids: CASGPEGASHTQYF.

This sequence joins TRBV15 and TRBJ2-7; maybe TRBD2 (5 bases). Germline V lookup: CDR1 LNHNV, CDR2 YYDKDF (reference sequence). CDR3 length equals 12 residues. Trimming pared 4 bases from V and 3 bases from J, leaving 7 bases between. The DNA of the CDR3 is TGTGCCACCAGCACTAGCAACTACGAGCAGTACTTC. Encoded protein: CATSTSNYEQYF.

This chain uses TRBV5-1 with TRBJ2-5; 13 bases fit TRBD2. Germline V gene sequence: CDR1 SGHRS, CDR2 YFSETQ. V lost 4 bases to trimming and J lost 1 base; unmatched junction nucleotides: 4. The CDR3 extends over 16 amino acids. The CDR3 bases are TGCGCCAGCAGCCTGTGGACTAGCGGGGGCCAAGAGACCCAGTACTTC. Protein product: CASSLWTSGGQETQYF.

This chain joins TRBV2 and TRBJ1-5; 7 bases match TRBD1. V shed 7 bases, J shed 5 bases, and the junction held 8 bases outside the gene matches. The germline V gene has CDR1 SNHLY and CDR2 FYNNEI. The CDR3 covers 14 residues. The CDR3 region is CASMHRGGDQPQHF. The DNA of the CDR3 is TGTGCCAGCATGCACAGGGGTGGGGATCAGCCCCAGCATTTT.

This chain joins TRBV5-1 and TRBJ2-3, with TRBD2 matching over 14 bases. Germline V gives CDR1 SGHRS, CDR2 YFSETQ. V shed 5 bases, J shed 6 bases, and the junction held 8 bases outside the gene matches. The length of the CDR3 is 16 residues. In nucleotides, the CDR3 is TGCGCCAGCAGAAAGACTAGCGGGGGGGCAATGGATACGCAGTATTTT. It encodes CASRKTSGGAMDTQYF.

This chain joins TRBV10-3 and TRBJ2-6; tentatively, D is TRBD1 (6 bases). CDR3 length equals 16 residues. Germline V lookup: CDR1 ENHRY, CDR2 SYGVKD. V shed 10 bases and J shed 3 bases, with 19 bases lying between them. The CDR3 spells CATLTGNVFGANVLTF. The CDR3 bases are TGTGCCACCTTGACAGGAAATGTCTTTGGGGCCAACGTCCTGACTTTC.

The chain recombines TRBV5-4 with TRBJ1-1, with D tentatively TRBD1 (5 bases). Trimming took off 0 bases at V and 3 bases at J, with 9 bases between the two ends. The V gene's germline CDR1 is SGHNT and CDR2 YYREEE (reference sequence). The CDR3 is 14 residues long. The CDR3 DNA is TGTGCCAGCAGCTTGGGGGGCATCTACACTGAAGCTTTCTTT. Translating gives CASSLGGIYTEAFF. Full variable domain (outside the CDR3, taken from reference TRBV5-4 and TRBJ1-1): ETGVTQSPTHLIKTRGQQVTLRCSSQSGHNTVSWYQQALGQGPQFIFQYYREEENGRGNFPPRFSGLQFPNYSSELNVNALELDDSALYLCASSLGGIYTEAFFGQGTRLTVV.

The rearrangement joins TRBV19 to TRBJ1-3, with D uncertain. The CDR3 contains 13 residues. V was pared by 9 bases and J by 9 bases, with 18 bases between. Germline assignment: CDR1 LNHDA and CDR2 SQIVND (reference sequence). The CDR3 coding sequence is TGTGCCAGCAGCCCCCACAGCAATCCCACCATATATTTT. Its translation is CASSPHSNPTIYF.

The chain employs TRBV27 and TRBJ1-5; D call uncertain. V was shortened by 4 bases and J by 2 bases, with 9 bases between the two germline ends. This CDR3 has 14 amino acids. CDR1 and CDR2 (germline): MNHEY, SMNVEV (reference sequence). The CDR3 nucleotides read TGTGCCAGCAGTTGGGCGGGAGGCAATCAGCCCCAGCATTTT. Its translation: CASSWAGGNQPQHF.

The CDR3 sequence is CASTEAGYTEAFF. Written as DNA, the CDR3 is TGTGCCAGTACTGAAGCCGGTTACACTGAAGCTTTCTTT. The J gene is TRBJ1-1, the V gene TRBV19, with D unresolved. Germline-derived CDR1 and CDR2 are LNHDA and SQIVND (reference sequence). Trimming left V 7 bases short and J 3 bases short, with 12 bases between. The CDR3 consists of 13 residues.

The chain has TRBV6-5 and TRBJ2-2; 8 positions match TRBD1. Germline loops: CDR1 MNHEY, CDR2 SVGAGI. V lost 5 bases and J lost 6; bases outside the gene matches: 5. The CDR3 has 14 residues. The CDR3 reads CASSIRGRAGELFF. CDR3 DNA sequence: TGTGCCAGCAGTATCAGGGGGCGCGCCGGGGAGCTGTTTTTT.